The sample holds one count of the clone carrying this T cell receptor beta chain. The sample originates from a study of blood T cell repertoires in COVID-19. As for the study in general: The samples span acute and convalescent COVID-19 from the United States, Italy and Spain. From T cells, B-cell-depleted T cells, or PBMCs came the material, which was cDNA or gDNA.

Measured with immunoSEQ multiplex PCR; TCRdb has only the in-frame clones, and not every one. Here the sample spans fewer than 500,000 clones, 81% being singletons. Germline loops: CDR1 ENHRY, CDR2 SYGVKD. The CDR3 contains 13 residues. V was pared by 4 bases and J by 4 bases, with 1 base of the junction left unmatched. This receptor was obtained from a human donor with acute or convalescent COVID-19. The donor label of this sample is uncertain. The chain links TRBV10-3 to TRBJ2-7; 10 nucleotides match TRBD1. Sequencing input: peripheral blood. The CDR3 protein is CAISGQGAYEQYF. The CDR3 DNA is TGTGCCATCAGTGGACAGGGGGCATACGAGCAGTACTTC.